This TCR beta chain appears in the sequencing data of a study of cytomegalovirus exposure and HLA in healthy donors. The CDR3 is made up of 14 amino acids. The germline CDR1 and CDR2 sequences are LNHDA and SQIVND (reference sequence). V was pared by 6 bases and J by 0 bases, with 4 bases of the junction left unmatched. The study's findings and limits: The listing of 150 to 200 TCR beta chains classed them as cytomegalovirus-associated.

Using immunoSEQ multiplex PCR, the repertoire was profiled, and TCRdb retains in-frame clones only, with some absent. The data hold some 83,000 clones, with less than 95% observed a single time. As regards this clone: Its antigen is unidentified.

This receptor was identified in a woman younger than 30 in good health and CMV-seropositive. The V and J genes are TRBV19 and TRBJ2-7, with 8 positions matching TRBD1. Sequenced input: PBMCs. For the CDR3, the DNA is TGTGCCAGTAGGGGACAGGCTTCCTCCTACGAGCAGTACTTC. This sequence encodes CASRGQASSYEQYF.